Only a few counts were recorded for the clone carrying this T cell receptor beta chain. What it binds is unknown. Via MiXCR, TCRdb re-called the reads, giving one row per CDR3 protein. The repertoire has 150,000 to 200,000 distinct CDR3 sequences, approximately 15% of them found once; the top ten carry around 27%. This sample was included in a study of T cell repertoires in cytomegalovirus infection. Study as a whole: Matching HLA type, along with CMV infection, was indicated by public TCR beta signatures. The study, taken as a whole, reports: What dominated the ex vivo response were HLA-C-restricted CMV-specific TCR beta clonotypes. Based on cumulative public TCR beta family frequency, carriers of CMV plus the relevant HLA were identified.

The CDR3 length is 15 residues. V gave up 2 bases and J gave up 0 bases, with 11 bases separating them. CDR1 is GTSNPN and CDR2 is SVGIG in the germline V gene (reference sequence). The material sequenced was PBMCs. The source is a human donor in good health (CMV status not recorded). Some clones in this sample may be carry-over from other donors' samples. The rearrangement links TRBV30 to TRBJ2-1; D perhaps matches TRBD2 (6 bases). CDR3 DNA: TGTGCCTGGAGTCCCCCGGGAGTCTCCTACAATGAGCAGTTCTTC. Its protein product is CAWSPPGVSYNEQFF.